The TCR beta chain described here comes from a study of control samples from healthy donors and cancer patients. In germline, CDR1 is SGHDT, CDR2 YYEEEE. Trimming removed 0 bases from V and 3 bases from J; junction bases left unmatched: 7. The CDR3 length is 17 residues. The assay was immunoSEQ multiplex PCR, and TCRdb's table has in-frame clones only and misses some. This table holds 130,000 to 150,000 clones, approximately 92% found once. The chain couples TRBV5-6 to TRBJ1-1; 11 positions match TRBD1. The sequence derives from a man aged 30-40 years in good health. The sample was blood. The CDR3 reads CASSLGTGGGVDTEAFF. The CDR3 nucleotides are TGTGCCAGCAGCTTGGGGACAGGGGGCGGTGTGGACACTGAAGCTTTCTTT.